This TCR beta chain derives from a study of OX40 agonist ivuxolimab in advanced cancers. Findings and limits, study-wide: The average count of expanded clones was higher among CD8+ T cells than among CD4+.

Notes on this clone: Its cognate antigen is unknown.

The data were produced by immunoSEQ multiplex PCR, yet TCRdb's version contains in-frame clones alone and is incomplete. The data contain roughly 91,000 clones, approximately 95% of them seen just once; the ten biggest clones take up roughly 2.1%. With 3 bases clipped from V and 7 bases from J, the junction kept 13 bases outside the gene matches. CDR1 and CDR2 (germline): MDHEN, SYDVKM. CDR3 size: 17 residues. The sequence derives from an adult with an advanced solid tumor such as melanoma, head and neck, liver or kidney cancer. The rearrangement joins TRBV28 to TRBJ2-2; 8 nucleotides line up with TRBD1. The sample was CD4+ or CD8+ T cells sorted from blood, taken in a trial of the OX40 agonist ivuxolimab. CDR3 residues: CASSFRTSGGLDGELFF. Here the CDR3 DNA reads TGTGCCAGCAGTTTCAGGACCTCAGGGGGCTTGGACGGGGAGCTGTTTTTT.